This T cell receptor (beta chain) came from a study of blood T cells in healthy people across ages (dated by TCRdb to the mid-2010s). Regarding the study in general: In model experiments, template switching captured roughly one uniquely barcoded TCR beta cDNA molecule for every two T cells. To track age-related changes in TCR beta repertoire diversity, the study relied on deep sequencing normalized with unique cDNA molecular identifiers. To avoid experimental bias, donors of different ages were spread randomly across the sequencing lanes. Using the same blood draw, the study looked at two additional independent replicas of 1 million unique cDNA reads for two donors, one aged 18 to 29 and the other aged 80 or older. Donors were grouped into four age groups: young (average roughly 15 years), middle-aged (approximately 41), aged (around 66) and long-lived (approximately 78).

Overall study outcomes, separate from this receptor: Compared with the aged group, the long-lived group had more naive CD4+ T cells, fewer expanded clones and increased TCR diversity, a pattern suggesting age selection. Estimates of total diversity based on one million sequenced T cells were regarded as lower bounds and as underestimates. Donor CMV infection status was unknown, potentially confounding age-related changes in expanded clonotypes. As age increased, observed TCR beta diversity per million T cells dropped in a roughly linear way, and a significant reduction was already evident by age roughly 40. Because profiling used bulk unsorted PBMCs, naive and antigen-experienced compartments could not be compared conclusively. The percentage of naive T cells measured by flow cytometry correlated strongly with observed TCR beta diversity.

V loses 3 bases of germline sequence and J loses 4 bases, and the interval between the two ends is 15 bases. From cysteine to phenylalanine, the CDR3 is 15 amino acids long. The read is trimmed to its CDR3 DNA, 45 bases read in frame from base 1. The germline V gene encodes CDR1 SGDLS and CDR2 YYNGEE. The library came from 5' RACE. The instrument was an Illumina HiSeq 2500. The second PCR ran for about 6 to 11 cycles and used a J-beta primer mix along with a sample-barcoded 5' primer. Each TCR beta cDNA molecule received a unique molecular identifier from a template-switch 5' adaptor carrying 12 random nucleotides. At least 2.5 million CDR3-containing paired-end reads were obtained from each sample. All of the RNA was converted into first-strand cDNA using the Mint cDNA synthesis kit, with a TRBC-specific oligonucleotide serving as the primer. All cDNA was treated with uracil-DNA glycosylase and then went through a first 18-cycle PCR with the universal primers M1SS and BC2_uni_R. The authors' analysis ran thus. For normalization, 1 million high-quality reads, each with a distinct molecular identifier, were randomly selected from each sample. Reads sharing molecular identifiers were discarded rather than binned into consensus sequences. CDR3 identification, clonotype clustering and error correction used MiTCR with a Q25 quality threshold and the strictest error-elimination algorithm. Lower-bound total TCR beta diversity was estimated with a nonparametric unseen species model using Euler transformation. The raw public reads went through TCRdb reprocessing: fastp at Q25, MiXCR clone calling, in-frame beta chains kept. Each record represents a unique CDR3 protein, reported with the most common genes and DNA among its rows. TCRdb, not the authors, supplied the V and J calls. The sample table holds some 900,000 distinct CDR3 sequences, of which more than 25% were seen once. Jointly, the top ten make up around 16% of the sample.

This clonotype was seen ten or more times. The antigen it binds to is not known. The input lacks base qualities; no much larger clone sits a single base away. The roughly 37 donors, aged 6 to 90 years, were systemically healthy Caucasian individuals from Russia. About 10 milliliters of peripheral blood were drawn from each donor into EDTA-treated Vacutainer tubes. PBMCs were isolated by Ficoll-Paque density-gradient centrifugation, with at least 6.5 million obtained per sample. Trizol reagent was used to extract total RNA from PBMCs, with at least 5.5 micrograms per sample. For every donor, an aliquot of PBMCs went through flow cytometry to measure the percentages of naive CD45RAhigh/CD27high T cells.

Sequences were obtained from blood. The chain is assembled from TRBV9 and TRBJ2-3; the D gene is perhaps TRBD2, on 6 matching bases. This receptor was obtained from an elderly woman in good health. CDR3 reads: CASSALGGISDTQYF. At the DNA level, the sequence is TGTGCCAGCAGCGCCCTGGGGGGAATTTCAGATACGCAGTATTTT.